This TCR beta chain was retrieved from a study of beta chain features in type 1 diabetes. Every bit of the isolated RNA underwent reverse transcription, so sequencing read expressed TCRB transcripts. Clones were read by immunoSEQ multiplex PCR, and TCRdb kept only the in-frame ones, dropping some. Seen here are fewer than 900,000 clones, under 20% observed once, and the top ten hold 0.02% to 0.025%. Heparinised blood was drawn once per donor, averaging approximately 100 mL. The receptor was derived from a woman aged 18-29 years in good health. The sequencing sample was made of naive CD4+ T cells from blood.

The CDR3 protein is CASSLDSSSGYQYF. The CDR3 region has the DNA TGTGCCAGCAGCTTGGACAGCTCTTCGGGTTACCAGTACTTC. The chain is built from TRBV7-3 and TRBJ2-5, with D possibly being TRBD1 (6 bases). The CDR3 runs 14 residues. Germline lookup yields CDR1 SGHTA and CDR2 FQGTGA. The V end was cut by 3 bases, the J end by 10 bases, with 18 bases between.